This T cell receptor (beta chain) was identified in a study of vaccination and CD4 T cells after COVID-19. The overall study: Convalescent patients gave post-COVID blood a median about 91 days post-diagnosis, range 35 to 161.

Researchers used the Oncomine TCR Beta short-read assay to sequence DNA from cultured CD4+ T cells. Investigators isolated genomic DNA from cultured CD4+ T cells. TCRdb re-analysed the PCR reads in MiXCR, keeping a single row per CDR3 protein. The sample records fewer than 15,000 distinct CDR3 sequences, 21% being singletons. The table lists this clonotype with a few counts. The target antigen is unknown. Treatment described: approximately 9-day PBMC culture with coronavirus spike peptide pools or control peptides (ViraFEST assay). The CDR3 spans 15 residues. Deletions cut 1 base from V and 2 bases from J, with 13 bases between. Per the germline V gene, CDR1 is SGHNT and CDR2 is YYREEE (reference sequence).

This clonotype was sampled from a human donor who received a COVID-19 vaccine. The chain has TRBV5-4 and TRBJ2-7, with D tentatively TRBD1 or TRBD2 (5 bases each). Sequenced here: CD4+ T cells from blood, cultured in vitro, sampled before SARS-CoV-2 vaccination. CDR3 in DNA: TGTGCCAGCAGCTTGCGGGGACCGGGAACCTACGAGCAGTACTTC. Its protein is CASSLRGPGTYEQYF.